The 12 T cell receptor beta chains below were found in one sample sequenced in a study of shared clonotypes between healthy human individuals. The protocol was immunoSEQ multiplex PCR, while the TCRdb copy is restricted to in-frame clones and leaves out a portion. The sample contains more than 900,000 clones, around three quarters of which appear only once. Sequencing input: memory CD4+ T cells from PBMCs. The subset is: CD45RA-negative fraction. The receptors originated from a young man in good health. Some clones in this sample may be carry-over from other donors' samples.

This chain joins TRBV4-1 and TRBJ2-1; 13 positions match TRBD2. Per the germline V gene, CDR1 is MGHRA and CDR2 is YSYEKL. The CDR3 contains 16 residues. Trimming took 7 bases from V and 9 from J; bases not matched to a gene: 12. CDR3 DNA: TGCGCCAGCAAAATAGATACTAGCGGGAGGGCCAGTGAGCAGTTCTTC. Protein: CASKIDTSGRASEQFF.

The chain joins TRBV5-1 to TRBJ2-3; perhaps D is TRBD1 or TRBD2 (5 bases each). The germline gives CDR1 SGHRS, CDR2 YFSETQ. The CDR3 runs 17 residues. V was cut by 1 base and J by 2 bases, with 17 bases left in between. CDR3: CASSLMGPPLNTDTQYF. The DNA for the CDR3 is TGCGCCAGCAGCTTGATGGGACCACCACTCAACACAGATACGCAGTATTTT.

The rearrangement uses TRBV5-1 and TRBJ2-1; 8 bases fit TRBD1. V dropped 4 bases and J dropped 8; count of bases not matched to a gene: 14. The CDR3 spans 16 residues. Germline CDR1 is SGHRS and CDR2 is YFSETQ. The CDR3 DNA sequence: TGCGCCAGCAGCCTGGTTAAGACAGGGGCCGTAGATGAGCAGTTCTTC. It codes for CASSLVKTGAVDEQFF.

V and J are TRBV7-9 and TRBJ1-2; D is ambiguous. This CDR3 spans 16 amino acids. Germline CDR1 and CDR2: SEHNR and FQNEAQ (reference sequence). Trimming removed 2 bases at V and 4 bases at J, with 17 bases between. CDR3 coding DNA: TGTGCCAGCAGCTTAAATTCGGAGAGTCGGCTCTATGGCTACACCTTC. Protein product: CASSLNSESRLYGYTF.

In its sample, this clone was seen a few times. This sequence joins TRBV28 and TRBJ2-7, with 9 nucleotides matching TRBD2. Germline lookup yields CDR1 MDHEN and CDR2 SYDVKM. The CDR3 has 16 residues. V trimming: 2 bases; J trimming: 0 bases; junction bases outside the gene matches: 5. Written as DNA, the CDR3 is TGTGCCAGCAGTTTAGGCCTAGCGGGGAGCTCCTACGAGCAGTACTTC. Translation gives CASSLGLAGSSYEQYF.

The J gene is TRBJ2-2, the V gene TRBV27; 12 nucleotides line up with TRBD1. The CDR3 contains 13 residues. From germline, CDR1 is MNHEY and CDR2 SMNVEV (reference sequence). The junction had 4 bases not matched to a gene; V was cut back by 3 bases and J by 14 bases. CDR3 sequence (DNA): TGTGCCAGCAGTTTCAGGGGGACAGGGGGCCTGTTTTTT. Its translation: CASSFRGTGGLFF.

CDR3 nucleotides: TGCGCCAGCAGCTCCCGGGGGGGAGCGGGTTTTTACAATGAGCAGTTCTTC. Its protein is CASSSRGGAGFYNEQFF. This chain joins TRBV5-1 and TRBJ2-1; 8 positions agree with TRBD2. The CDR3 sequence is 17 residues long. Germline loops: CDR1 SGHRS, CDR2 YFSETQ. With 3 bases clipped from V and 4 bases from J, the junction kept 12 bases outside the gene matches. The variable domain in full, with the rest retrieved from reference TRBV5-1 and TRBJ2-1, is KAGVTQTPRYLIKTRGQQVTLSCSPISGHRSVSWYQQTPGQGLQFLFEYFSETQRNKGNFPGRFSGRQFSNSRSEMNVSTLELGDSALYLCASSSRGGAGFYNEQFFGPGTRLTVL.

This clone was picked up a small number of times. V usage is TRBV7-9 and J usage is TRBJ2-1; 7 bases line up with TRBD2. Germline CDR1 and CDR2: SEHNR and FQNEAQ (reference sequence). The CDR3 extends over 14 amino acids. With V trimmed by 5 bases and J by 8 bases, 9 bases remained unmatched. As DNA, the CDR3 is TGTGCCAGCAGCCAATGGCGGGGAGGGGATGAGCAGTTCTTC. Its protein is CASSQWRGGDEQFF.

V gene TRBV19 combines with J gene TRBJ2-3; TRBD2 aligns across 14 bases. CDR1 and CDR2 from the germline V gene are LNHDA and SQIVND (reference sequence). With 4 bases clipped from V and 5 bases from J, the junction kept 5 bases outside the gene matches. CDR3 size: 16 residues. CDR3 region: CASSRGLAGVLDTQYF. As DNA, the CDR3 is TGTGCCAGTAGTAGGGGACTAGCGGGAGTACTAGATACGCAGTATTTT.

This clone was observed many times. The J gene is TRBJ1-1, the V gene TRBV5-6; the match to TRBD1 covers 10 bases. The CDR3 consists of 14 residues. After removal of 4 bases from V and 3 bases from J, the junction contained 3 bases not matched to a gene. Germline V gene data show CDR1 as SGHDT and CDR2 as YYEEEE. DNA of the CDR3: TGTGCCAGCAGCCCGGGACAGGGGTACACTGAAGCTTTCTTT. Its translation is CASSPGQGYTEAFF.

This clone was seen more than once but under ten times. The J gene is TRBJ1-2, the V gene TRBV15; D is possibly TRBD1 (5 bases). Trimming pared 4 bases from V and 9 bases from J, leaving 15 bases between. The germline gives CDR1 LNHNV, CDR2 YYDKDF (reference sequence). The CDR3 sequence is 13 residues long. The CDR3 loop reads CATSIRGAISYTF. The CDR3 DNA follows: TGTGCCACCAGCATTAGGGGCGCTATTAGCTACACCTTC.

The J gene is TRBJ1-4, the V gene TRBV5-8, with TRBD1 matching over 7 bases. The V segment lost 2 bases and the J segment 4 bases; nucleotides outside the gene matches: 5. The CDR3 runs to 15 residues. Germline CDR1 SGHTS, CDR2 YDEGEE. The CDR3 spells CASSLRGLGNEKLFF. The DNA of the CDR3 is TGTGCCAGCAGCTTAAGGGGGCTCGGTAATGAAAAACTGTTTTTT.